This is a list of T cell receptor beta chains from one sample in a study of radiotherapy plus CTLA-4 blockade in lung cancer. Sequencing used immunoSEQ multiplex PCR; TCRdb keeps in-frame clones, though not all of them. Of some 110,000 clones listed, nearly 80% were seen once; the top ten hold about 5%. The material was peripheral blood, obtained from a patient treated with radiotherapy plus ipilimumab. These receptor sequences come from a human donor with non-small cell lung cancer who had a partial response to radiotherapy plus ipilimumab. Each CDR3 is given with its conserved first and last residue. The order of the fields is D gene, J gene, clone size, V gene, CDR3 protein, CDR3 DNA. D genes are given only for firm matches. Some rows mark clone size as missing; the rest say once, few, many or name a class of expanded clone.

D: TRBD2; J: TRBJ2-5; size: NA; V: TRBV9; CDR3: CASSMGLAGVQETQYF; DNA: TGTGCCAGCAGCATGGGACTAGCGGGAGTCCAAGAGACCCAGTACTTC
D: NA; J: TRBJ2-3; size: NA; V: TRBV7-9; CDR3: CASSLGGLGTDTQYF; DNA: TGTGCCAGCAGCTTAGGTGGGCTCGGCACAGATACGCAGTATTTT
D: NA; J: TRBJ1-1; size: NA; V: TRBV5-1; CDR3: CASSLDQGYTEAFF; DNA: TGCGCCAGCAGCTTGGATCAGGGCTACACTGAAGCTTTCTTT
D: NA; J: TRBJ1-2; size: NA; V: TRBV7-9; CDR3: CASSLARPGGYTF; DNA: TGTGCCAGCAGCTTAGCCCGCCCGGGGGGCTACACCTTC
D: TRBD1; J: TRBJ1-5; size: once; V: TRBV7-9; CDR3: CPQGARSNQPQHF; DNA: TGTCCCCAGGGGGCGCGTAGCAATCAGCCCCAGCATTTT
D: NA; J: TRBJ1-1; size: few; V: TRBV7-2; CDR3: CASSRLGVRNTEAFF; DNA: TGTGCCAGCAGCCGCCTAGGAGTGCGGAACACTGAAGCTTTCTTT
D: NA; J: TRBJ2-5; size: NA; V: TRBV5-1; CDR3: CASTKIGVAETQYF; DNA: TGCGCCAGCACCAAGATCGGGGTGGCGGAGACCCAGTACTTC
D: TRBD2; J: TRBJ2-1; size: NA; V: TRBV4-1; CDR3: CASSHPLGLAEGNNEQFF; DNA: TGCGCCAGCAGCCATCCCCTTGGGCTAGCGGAGGGGAACAATGAGCAGTTCTTC
D: NA; J: TRBJ2-3; size: few; V: TRBV5-1; CDR3: CASSDSSTDTQYF; DNA: TGCGCCAGCAGTGACTCTAGCACAGATACGCAGTATTTT
D: NA; J: TRBJ2-6; size: NA; V: TRBV5-4; CDR3: CASSSQGAGANVLTF; DNA: TGTGCCAGCAGCTCGCAGGGCGCTGGGGCCAACGTCCTGACTTTC
D: TRBD1; J: TRBJ1-5; size: NA; V: TRBV4-1; CDR3: CASSQGTGASNQPQHF; DNA: TGCGCCAGCAGCCAAGGGACAGGCGCTAGCAATCAGCCCCAGCATTTT
D: NA; J: TRBJ1-3; size: NA; V: TRBV30; CDR3: CAWSVTVFSVYF; DNA: TGTGCCTGGAGTGTGACAGTTTTCTCCGTATATTTT
D: TRBD1; J: TRBJ2-7; size: NA; V: TRBV5-1; CDR3: CASSLGDRAYQYF; DNA: TGCGCCAGCAGCCTGGGGGACAGGGCTTATCAGTACTTC
D: NA; J: TRBJ2-3; size: NA; V: TRBV4-3; CDR3: CASSRQGTTTDTQYF; DNA: TGCGCCAGCAGCAGACAGGGGACTACCACAGATACGCAGTATTTT
D: TRBD1; J: TRBJ1-2; size: few; V: TRBV28; CDR3: CASRLPGQGYGYTF; DNA: TGTGCCAGCAGACTACCGGGACAGGGGTATGGCTACACCTTC
D: TRBD1; J: TRBJ1-5; size: NA; V: TRBV28; CDR3: CASSLRLGQGQGYSNQPQHF; DNA: TGTGCCAGCAGTTTAAGGCTCGGACAGGGGCAGGGATATAGCAATCAGCCCCAGCATTTT
D: TRBD2; J: TRBJ2-1; size: medium-sized; V: TRBV4-1; CDR3: CASSQTASGESYNEQFF; DNA: TGCGCCAGCAGCCAAACGGCTAGCGGGGAGAGTTACAATGAGCAGTTCTTC
D: NA; J: TRBJ1-1; size: NA; V: TRBV9; CDR3: CASGKWRDTEAFF; DNA: TGTGCCAGCGGAAAGTGGAGGGATACTGAAGCTTTCTTT
D: NA; J: TRBJ1-2; size: NA; V: TRBV4-2; CDR3: CASSQFGGYGYTF; DNA: TGTGCCAGCAGCCAATTTGGGGGGTATGGCTACACCTTC
D: NA; J: TRBJ1-1; size: NA; V: TRBV11-2; CDR3: CASSPLFGRATTEAFF; DNA: TGTGCCAGCAGCCCCCTCTTCGGGAGGGCGACCACTGAAGCTTTCTTT
D: NA; J: TRBJ2-1; size: NA; V: TRBV6-4; CDR3: CASSARFGNEQFF; DNA: TGTGCCAGCAGTGCCAGGTTTGGCAATGAGCAGTTCTTC
D: TRBD2; J: TRBJ2-5; size: NA; V: TRBV30; CDR3: CAWSVVSRLAGEETQYF; DNA: TGTGCCTGGAGTGTAGTTTCTAGACTAGCGGGAGAGGAGACCCAGTACTTC
D: NA; J: TRBJ1-1; size: NA; V: TRBV2; CDR3: CASRADRNTEAFF; DNA: TGTGCCAGCAGGGCCGACAGAAACACTGAAGCTTTCTTT
D: NA; J: TRBJ2-3; size: NA; V: TRBV2; CDR3: CASSGPSGLTDTQYF; DNA: TGTGCCAGCAGTGGCCCCAGTGGGCTTACAGATACGCAGTATTTT
D: NA; J: TRBJ2-2; size: NA; V: TRBV29-1; CDR3: CSVPSPGFNGELFF; DNA: TGCAGCGTCCCCTCCCCAGGGTTTAACGGGGAGCTGTTTTTT
D: NA; J: TRBJ1-2; size: NA; V: TRBV5-1; CDR3: CASSSGEGFYGYTF; DNA: TGCGCCAGCAGCTCGGGGGAGGGTTTCTATGGCTACACCTTC
D: NA; J: TRBJ1-4; size: few; V: TRBV13; CDR3: CASSRGGPNEKLFF; DNA: TGTGCCAGCAGCCGAGGGGGACCAAATGAAAAACTGTTTTTT
D: TRBD1; J: TRBJ2-2; size: once; V: TRBV11-2; CDR3: CASSLQGVATGELFF; DNA: TGTGCCAGCAGCTTGCAGGGGGTGGCCACCGGGGAGCTGTTTTTT
D: NA; J: TRBJ2-7; size: few; V: TRBV18; CDR3: CASSPTVTYEQYF; DNA: TGTGCCAGCTCACCGACAGTTACCTACGAGCAGTACTTC
D: TRBD1; J: TRBJ1-2; size: NA; V: TRBV28; CDR3: CASSGTGMDYGYTF; DNA: TGTGCCAGCAGTGGGACAGGCATGGACTATGGCTACACCTTC
D: TRBD1; J: TRBJ2-2; size: few; V: TRBV7-8; CDR3: CAGGQGSTGELFF; DNA: TGTGCCGGGGGACAGGGAAGCACCGGGGAGCTGTTTTTT
D: NA; J: TRBJ1-6; size: NA; V: TRBV2; CDR3: CASHGGRYNSPLHF; DNA: TGTGCCAGCCACGGAGGGCGTTATAATTCACCCCTCCACTTT
D: TRBD2; J: TRBJ2-1; size: NA; V: TRBV5-1; CDR3: CASSPPGAGGLYEQFF; DNA: TGCGCCAGCAGCCCACCAGGAGCGGGAGGGCTCTATGAGCAGTTCTTC
D: TRBD1; J: TRBJ2-1; size: once; V: TRBV7-3; CDR3: CASSRTGENYNEQFF; DNA: TGTGCCAGCAGCCGTACAGGGGAAAACTACAATGAGCAGTTCTTC
D: TRBD1; J: TRBJ1-1; size: once; V: TRBV2; CDR3: CASREGQGMNTEAFF; DNA: TGTGCCAGCAGAGAAGGACAGGGAATGAACACTGAAGCTTTCTTT
D: TRBD2; J: TRBJ2-7; size: NA; V: TRBV9; CDR3: CASSVGTSGAYEQYF; DNA: TGTGCCAGCAGCGTAGGGACTAGCGGGGCCTACGAGCAGTACTTC
D: NA; J: TRBJ1-2; size: NA; V: TRBV30; CDR3: CAWSVPGGNGYTF; DNA: TGTGCCTGGAGTGTCCCGGGAGGAAATGGCTACACCTTC
D: TRBD1; J: TRBJ1-1; size: NA; V: TRBV19; CDR3: CASSISQGVGDTEAFF; DNA: TGTGCCAGTAGTATCTCACAGGGGGTAGGGGACACTGAAGCTTTCTTT
D: NA; J: TRBJ1-1; size: NA; V: TRBV19; CDR3: CASIGWGMNTEAFF; DNA: TGTGCCAGTATAGGGTGGGGCATGAACACTGAAGCTTTCTTT
D: NA; J: TRBJ1-2; size: NA; V: TRBV5-4; CDR3: CASSDGPQQEYGYTF; DNA: TGTGCCAGCAGCGACGGGCCACAACAGGAGTATGGCTACACCTTC
D: NA; J: TRBJ2-7; size: NA; V: TRBV5-1; CDR3: CASTQGQSSYEQYF; DNA: TGCGCCAGCACCCAAGGACAGAGTTCCTACGAGCAGTACTTC
D: NA; J: TRBJ1-5; size: NA; V: TRBV6-5; CDR3: CASSYSRRNQPQHF; DNA: TGTGCCAGCAGTTACTCGAGGCGGAATCAGCCCCAGCATTTT